Presented here are 8 T cell receptor beta chains from one specimen sequenced in a study of shared clonotypes between healthy human individuals. TCRdb keeps only in-frame clones here, not all; method: immunoSEQ multiplex PCR. The sample comprises some 500,000 clones, approximately 95% of which are singletons, and 0.05% to 0.07% rests with the top ten. The specimen was naive CD4+ T cells sorted from blood. Subset here: CD45RA+ positively selected. Receptors were obtained from a woman in her thirties in good health.

J is TRBJ1-1 and V is TRBV14; D is uncertain. The ends were cut back, 4 bases at V and 12 bases at J, with 15 bases in the middle. CDR3 length equals 12 residues. Germline V gene data show CDR1 as SGHDN and CDR2 as FVKESK. The CDR3, as DNA: TGTGCCAGCAGCCGAGAGCCCGGTCGATCTTTCTTT. Its translation is CASSREPGRSFF. The full variable domain, with the rest looked up from reference TRBV14 and TRBJ1-1, is EAGVTQFPSHSVIEKGQTVTLRCDPISGHDNLYWYRRVMGKEIKFLLHFVKESKQDESGMPNNRFLAERTGGTYSTLKVQPAELEDSGVYFCASSREPGRSFFGQGTRLTVV.

In this sample, this clone turned up once. CDR3: CASSLGIDKEAFF. The DNA for the CDR3 is TGTGCCAGCAGCTTGGGGATAGACAAAGAAGCTTTCTTT. The J gene is TRBJ1-1, the V gene TRBV5-4; no definite D call. Germline CDR1 is SGHNT and CDR2 is YYREEE (reference sequence). V lost 0 bases, J lost 8 bases, and 11 bases lay in between. The CDR3 runs to 13 residues.

The gene calls are TRBV2 and TRBJ2-7, with a tentative D call TRBD2 (6 bases). Trimming took off 6 bases at V and 2 bases at J, with 14 bases between the two ends. From germline, CDR1 is SNHLY and CDR2 FYNNEI. The CDR3 sequence is 14 residues long. The CDR3 loop is CASSRRTGAYEQYF. The CDR3 bases are TGTGCCAGCAGCCGACGGACGGGGGCCTACGAGCAGTACTTC.

This clone was seen once. V usage is TRBV2 and J usage is TRBJ2-7; TRBD2 aligns across 13 bases. This CDR3 is 15 amino acids long. Losses at the gene ends were 3 bases for V and 2 bases for J; bases not matched to a gene: 1. Germline V CDR1 and CDR2: SNHLY, FYNNEI. CDR3 sequence (DNA): TGTGCCAGCAGTGAGGGACTAGCGGGAACCTACGAGCAGTACTTC. Its protein product is CASSEGLAGTYEQYF. Full variable domain (rest looked up from reference TRBV2 and TRBJ2-7): EPEVTQTPSHQVTQMGQEVILRCVPISNHLYFYWYRQILGQKVEFLVSFYNNEISEKSEIFDDQFSVERPDGSNFTLKIRSTKLEDSAMYFCASSEGLAGTYEQYFGPGTRLTVT.

The chain uses TRBV27 and TRBJ1-1, with a possible D match to TRBD1 (6 bases). The V gene's germline CDR1 is MNHEY and CDR2 SMNVEV (reference sequence). The CDR3 totals 13 residues. V lost 3 bases, J lost 5 bases, and 10 bases lay in between. CDR3 residues: CASSFRGRTEAFF. The CDR3 DNA sequence: TGTGCCAGCAGTTTCAGGGGAAGGACTGAAGCTTTCTTT.

The rearrangement uses TRBV4-1 and TRBJ2-7, with TRBD1 matching over 9 bases. Germline trimming cut 1 base from V and 7 bases from J; bases unmatched to any gene: 8. Germline V gives CDR1 MGHRA, CDR2 YSYEKL. The CDR3 is 15 residues long. The CDR3 loop is CASSQVGTGSREQYF. CDR3 nucleotides: TGCGCCAGCAGCCAAGTCGGGACAGGGTCTCGGGAGCAGTACTTC.

The rearrangement links TRBV2 to TRBJ1-1; D is unresolved. V was trimmed by 5 bases and J by 1 base, leaving 11 bases between them. Germline-derived CDR1 and CDR2 are SNHLY and FYNNEI. The CDR3 consists of 14 residues. The CDR3 region is CASSYEHKNTEAFF. As DNA, the CDR3 is TGTGCCAGCAGTTACGAACACAAGAACACTGAAGCTTTCTTT.

This sequence joins TRBV29-1 and TRBJ2-6, with D unresolved. The CDR3 runs to 14 residues. Germline values: CDR1 SQVTM, CDR2 ANQGSEA. V dropped 2 bases and J dropped 4 bases, with 9 bases sitting between them. Here the CDR3 DNA reads TGCAGCGTTGAACCTTGGACCGGGGCCAACGTCCTGACTTTC. Protein product: CSVEPWTGANVLTF.